Listed below are T cell receptor beta chains from one sample, sequenced in a study. From the 5' RACE reads, TCRdb called clonotypes with MiXCR, one entry per CDR3 protein. The top ten clones hold approximately 2.1% of a sample with around 50,000 distinct CDR3 sequences, about a sixth of them seen once. The material sequenced was naive CD4+ T cells sorted from blood. These receptors all stem from a female donor with breast cancer. The CDR3 runs from the conserved cysteine through the conserved F or W. The order of the fields is D gene, clone size, V gene, J gene, CDR3 DNA, CDR3 protein. D genes are given only for firm matches. Where a row states a size, it is once, few, many or the class of an expanded clone; other rows omit it.

D gene: TRBD1; clone size: .; V gene: TRBV20-1; J gene: TRBJ2-7; CDR3 DNA: TGCAGTGCTAGCCTGGGGACAGAGCATTCCTACGAGCAGTACTTC; CDR3 protein: CSASLGTEHSYEQYF
D gene: .; clone size: few; V gene: TRBV10-3; J gene: TRBJ2-2; CDR3 DNA: TGTGCCATCAGCCCCCCAGGTGGCGGGGCGAACACCGGGGAGCTGTTTTTT; CDR3 protein: CAISPPGGGANTGELFF
D gene: TRBD1; clone size: few; V gene: TRBV29-1; J gene: TRBJ2-1; CDR3 DNA: TGCAGCGTAGTGGACAGGCGCCTCTACAATGAGCAGTTCTTC; CDR3 protein: CSVVDRRLYNEQFF
D gene: TRBD1; clone size: .; V gene: TRBV5-1; J gene: TRBJ1-2; CDR3 DNA: TGCGCCAGCTGCCCCGGGACAGGGGCTTCAGAAGGCTACACCTTC; CDR3 protein: CASCPGTGASEGYTF
D gene: .; clone size: few; V gene: TRBV6-2/TRBV6-3; J gene: TRBJ1-2; CDR3 DNA: TGTGCCAGCACAACCGGACACACGAACTATGGCTACACCTTC; CDR3 protein: CASTTGHTNYGYTF
D gene: .; clone size: many; V gene: TRBV20-1; J gene: TRBJ2-1; CDR3 DNA: TGCAGTGCTAGTCCCTACGACAGCTCCTACAATGAGCAGTTCTTC; CDR3 protein: CSASPYDSSYNEQFF
D gene: .; clone size: .; V gene: TRBV4-1; J gene: TRBJ1-5; CDR3 DNA: TGCGCCAGCAGCCAAGGACTCAGGAGCAATCAGCCCCAGCATTTT; CDR3 protein: CASSQGLRSNQPQHF
D gene: .; clone size: many; V gene: TRBV5-5; J gene: TRBJ2-1; CDR3 DNA: TGTGCCAGCAGCGGGGGGGCTTGGGCAACCTACAATGAGCAGTTCTTC; CDR3 protein: CASSGGAWATYNEQFF
D gene: .; clone size: few; V gene: TRBV7-9; J gene: TRBJ2-1; CDR3 DNA: TGTGCCAGCAGCTTAGGAGAGGGGGTGATCTCCTACAATGAGCAGTTCTTC; CDR3 protein: CASSLGEGVISYNEQFF
D gene: .; clone size: few; V gene: TRBV20-1; J gene: TRBJ1-3; CDR3 DNA: TGCAGTGCCAGAGGGACAACCAGCTCTGGAAACACCATATATTTT; CDR3 protein: CSARGTTSSGNTIYF
D gene: .; clone size: many; V gene: TRBV20-1; J gene: TRBJ1-2; CDR3 DNA: TGCAGTGCTGGAACACCCAGCGGGGGGGACTATGGCTACACCTTC; CDR3 protein: CSAGTPSGGDYGYTF
D gene: .; clone size: medium-sized; V gene: TRBV3-1; J gene: TRBJ2-5; CDR3 DNA: TGTGCCAGCAGCCAATCTCAGACCCAGTACTTC; CDR3 protein: CASSQSQTQYF
D gene: .; clone size: many; V gene: TRBV12-3/TRBV12-4; J gene: TRBJ2-5; CDR3 DNA: TGTGCCAGCAGTTTAAAAGAAGAGACCCAGTACTTC; CDR3 protein: CASSLKEETQYF
D gene: .; clone size: .; V gene: TRBV15; J gene: TRBJ1-6; CDR3 DNA: TGTGCCACCAGCATGGATCCGGACTCACCCCTCCACTTT; CDR3 protein: CATSMDPDSPLHF
D gene: .; clone size: many; V gene: TRBV7-9; J gene: TRBJ1-1; CDR3 DNA: TGTGCCAGCAGCAGACCGACAAAGAACACTGAAGCTTTCTTT; CDR3 protein: CASSRPTKNTEAFF
D gene: TRBD1; clone size: few; V gene: TRBV5-1; J gene: TRBJ1-2; CDR3 DNA: TGCGCCAGCAGGCAGACAGGGGGAAGTGACTATGGCTACACCTTC; CDR3 protein: CASRQTGGSDYGYTF
D gene: TRBD2; clone size: many; V gene: TRBV29-1; J gene: TRBJ2-7; CDR3 DNA: TGCAGCGTTGTTAGCGGGAGGACCTACGAGCAGTACTTC; CDR3 protein: CSVVSGRTYEQYF
D gene: .; clone size: few; V gene: TRBV20-1; J gene: TRBJ2-3; CDR3 DNA: TGCAGTGCTAGAAGGCAGGGCCGCGCAGATACGCAGTATTTT; CDR3 protein: CSARRQGRADTQYF
D gene: .; clone size: many; V gene: TRBV10-3; J gene: TRBJ2-3; CDR3 DNA: TGTGCCATCAGACGGGACATACCCACAGATACGCAGTATTTT; CDR3 protein: CAIRRDIPTDTQYF
D gene: .; clone size: .; V gene: TRBV20-1; J gene: TRBJ2-1; CDR3 DNA: TGCAGTGCTAGAGATCCGAGTAGAATGGATGAGCAGTTCTTC; CDR3 protein: CSARDPSRMDEQFF
D gene: .; clone size: many; V gene: TRBV5-1; J gene: TRBJ2-7; CDR3 DNA: TGCGCCAGCAGCGCCGACACGGGAGTATACGAGCAGTACTTC; CDR3 protein: CASSADTGVYEQYF
D gene: TRBD1; clone size: many; V gene: TRBV11-3; J gene: TRBJ1-1; CDR3 DNA: TGTGCCAGCAGCTTAGGACAGGGGGGGAACACTGAAGCTTTCTTT; CDR3 protein: CASSLGQGGNTEAFF
D gene: TRBD2; clone size: few; V gene: TRBV24-1; J gene: TRBJ2-3; CDR3 DNA: TGTGCCACCAGTCGGACTAGCGGGAGGGCCCGAGATACGCAGTATTTT; CDR3 protein: CATSRTSGRARDTQYF
D gene: .; clone size: many; V gene: TRBV7-3; J gene: TRBJ2-2; CDR3 DNA: TGTGCCCCGACCCGACTAGCCGGGGAGCTGTTTTTT; CDR3 protein: CAPTRLAGELFF
D gene: TRBD1; clone size: few; V gene: TRBV29-1; J gene: TRBJ2-7; CDR3 DNA: TGCAGCGCCCGGGACAGATTATCCTACGAGCAGTACTTC; CDR3 protein: CSARDRLSYEQYF
D gene: TRBD2; clone size: few; V gene: TRBV7-8; J gene: TRBJ2-1; CDR3 DNA: TGTGCCAGCAGCCCAGGTCTAGCGGGGGGGAATGAGCAGTTCTTC; CDR3 protein: CASSPGLAGGNEQFF
D gene: .; clone size: few; V gene: TRBV5-1; J gene: TRBJ2-2; CDR3 DNA: TGCGCCAGCAGCTTGGGAACCAACACCGGGGAGCTGTTTTTT; CDR3 protein: CASSLGTNTGELFF
D gene: .; clone size: few; V gene: TRBV5-1; J gene: TRBJ2-5; CDR3 DNA: TGCGCCAGCAGCTTGCGCCCAGGTCTTGGGGAGACCCAGTACTTC; CDR3 protein: CASSLRPGLGETQYF